The clone carrying this T cell receptor (beta chain) was counted between two and nine times. The antigen is unknown. The data were obtained in a study of T cell repertoires in cytomegalovirus infection. Overall study context: It was recently identified HLA-C-restricted and well-studied HLA-B-restricted CMV epitopes that the study used. Carrying CMV and the relevant HLA type showed in public TCR beta signatures.

CDR3 length: 13 amino acids. From germline, CDR1 is LNHNV and CDR2 YYDKDF (reference sequence). V lost 5 bases, J lost 10 bases, and 17 bases lay in between. TCRdb used MiXCR to reprocess the reads, holding one entry per CDR3 protein. Counted here are some 900,000 distinct CDR3 sequences, approximately 32% occurring once; the ten biggest clones make up over 10%. Study-wide results and caveats: The study found HLA-C-restricted CMV-specific TCR beta clonotypes dominating the ex vivo response. CMV carriers with the relevant HLA were identified by cumulative public TCR beta family frequency.

V usage is TRBV15 and J usage is TRBJ2-5, with D possibly TRBD2 on 5 matching bases. The receptor's source is a human donor in good health (CMV status not recorded). Some clones in this sample may be carry-over from other donors' samples. Source: cultured CD8+ T cells from PBMCs, taken from culture after CMV antigen stimulation. CDR3 region: CATSGERREGQYF. CDR3 nucleotides: TGTGCCACCAGCGGCGAGCGTCGGGAAGGCCAGTACTTC.